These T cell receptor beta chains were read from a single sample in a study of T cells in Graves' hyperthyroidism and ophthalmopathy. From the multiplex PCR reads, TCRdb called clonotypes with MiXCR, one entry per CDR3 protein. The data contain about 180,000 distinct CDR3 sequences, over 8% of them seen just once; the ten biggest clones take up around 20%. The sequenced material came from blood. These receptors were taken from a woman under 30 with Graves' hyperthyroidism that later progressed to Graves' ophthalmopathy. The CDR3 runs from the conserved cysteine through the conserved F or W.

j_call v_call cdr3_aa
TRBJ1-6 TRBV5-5 CASSLTGGGSPLHF
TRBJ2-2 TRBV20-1 CSARGASGGANTGELFF
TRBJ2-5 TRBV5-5 CASSLVGVGETQYF
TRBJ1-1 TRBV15 CATSRESTANTEAFF
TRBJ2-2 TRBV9 CASSVGDRNTGELFF
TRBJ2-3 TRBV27 CASNLSGTGAPGHDTQYF
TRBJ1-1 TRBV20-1 CSAIMVGVDAEAFF
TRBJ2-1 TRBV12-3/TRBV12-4 CASSFGGEGEQFF
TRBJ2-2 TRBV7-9 CASSWGQQHSLGELFF
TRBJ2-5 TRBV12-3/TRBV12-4 CASSLKGRETQYF
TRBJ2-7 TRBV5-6 CASSLVSDEQYF
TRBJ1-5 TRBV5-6 CASSRTGGWNQPQHF
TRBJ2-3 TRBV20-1 CSARDWQGARDTQYF
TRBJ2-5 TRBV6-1 CASSPMREETQYF
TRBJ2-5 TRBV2 CASSAPGTGTGETQYF
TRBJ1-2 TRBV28 CASRMGQFAYGYTF
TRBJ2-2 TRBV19 CASSIGGAGELFF
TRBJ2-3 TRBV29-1 CSVEGTRSTDTQYF
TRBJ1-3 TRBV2 CASSAYSGNTIYF
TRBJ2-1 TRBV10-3 CAISESGGAGDEQFF
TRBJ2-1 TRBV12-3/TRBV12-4 CASSPQGGAYNEQFF
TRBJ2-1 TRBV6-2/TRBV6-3 CASSSWTSGTYNEQFF
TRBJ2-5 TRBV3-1 CASASGLAGETQYF